The 3 T cell receptor beta chains reported below all come from one sample, sequenced in a study of regulatory T cells in long-lasting Graves disease. The sample's time point: persistent/refractory GD, antithyroid drugs over 5 years with positive TRAb. RNA from PBMCs was the source of the TCR library. Libraries of TCR beta came from iRepertoire HTBI primers plus Arm-PCR of CDR3 regions. In TCRdb, the multiplex PCR reads were re-called with MiXCR into one record per CDR3 protein. The profile shows roughly 400,000 distinct CDR3 sequences, about 21% of them singletons. The sequencing used peripheral blood mononuclear cells (PBMCs), collected when the disease was refractory, from a patient treated with antithyroid drugs. The receptors derive from a female donor with Graves disease.

As concerns this clonotype: A much larger clone differs from this one at a single base, so this may be a read error. The rearrangement joins TRBV3-1 to TRBJ1-2; no firm D call. V was shortened by 0 bases and J by 4 bases, with 9 bases between the two germline ends. In germline, CDR1 is LGHDT, CDR2 YNNKEL (reference sequence). CDR3 size: 14 residues. CDR3 DNA: TGTGCCAGCAGCCAAGATGGATTCCCCTATGGCTACACCTTC. Amino acids: CASSQDGFPYGYTF.

This clonotype was counted between two and nine times. The gene calls are TRBV5-4 and TRBJ2-2, with 10 bases identical to TRBD2. The CDR3 consists of 16 residues. The V gene's germline CDR1 is SGHNT and CDR2 YYREEE (reference sequence). V trimming: 0 bases; J trimming: 6 bases; junction bases outside the gene matches: 5. CDR3 loop: CASSLDQREGAGELFF. Here the CDR3 DNA reads TGTGCCAGCAGCTTGGATCAGCGGGAGGGCGCCGGGGAGCTGTTTTTT.

This clonotype was picked up many times. The chain links TRBV6-1 to TRBJ2-2; 8 nucleotides line up with TRBD2. In germline, CDR1 is MNHNS, CDR2 SASEGT. Trimming at V came to 5 bases and at J to 0 bases, leaving 5 bases not matched to a gene. The CDR3 has 16 residues. CDR3 DNA sequence: TGTGCCAGCAGTACCCTTAGCGGGACGAACACCGGGGAGCTGTTTTTT. Its protein is CASSTLSGTNTGELFF.